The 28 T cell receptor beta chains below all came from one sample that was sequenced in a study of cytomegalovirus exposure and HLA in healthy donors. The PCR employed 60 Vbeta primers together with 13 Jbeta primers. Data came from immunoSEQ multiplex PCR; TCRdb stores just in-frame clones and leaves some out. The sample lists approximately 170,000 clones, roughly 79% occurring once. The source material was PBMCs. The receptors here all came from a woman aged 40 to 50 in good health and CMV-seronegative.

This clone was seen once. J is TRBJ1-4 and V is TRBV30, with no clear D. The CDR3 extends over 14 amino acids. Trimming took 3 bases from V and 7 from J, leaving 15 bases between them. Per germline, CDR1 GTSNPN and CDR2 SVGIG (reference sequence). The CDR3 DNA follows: TGTGCCTGGAGCATGGTCACGTGGGCTGAAAAACTGTTTTTT. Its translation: CAWSMVTWAEKLFF.

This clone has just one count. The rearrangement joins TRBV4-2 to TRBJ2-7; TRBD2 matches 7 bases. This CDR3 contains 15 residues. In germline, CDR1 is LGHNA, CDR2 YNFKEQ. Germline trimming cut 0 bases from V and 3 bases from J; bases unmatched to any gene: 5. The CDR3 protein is CASSQERGTNYEQYF. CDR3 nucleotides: TGTGCCAGCAGCCAAGAAAGAGGGACTAACTACGAGCAGTACTTC.

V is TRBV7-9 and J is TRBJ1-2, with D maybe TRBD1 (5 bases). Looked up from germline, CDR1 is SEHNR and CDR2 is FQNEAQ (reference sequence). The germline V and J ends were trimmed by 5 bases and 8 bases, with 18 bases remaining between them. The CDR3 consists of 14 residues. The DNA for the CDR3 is TGTGCCAGCAGCCCGTACGCGACAGCGGGCGGCTACACCTTC. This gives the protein CASSPYATAGGYTF.

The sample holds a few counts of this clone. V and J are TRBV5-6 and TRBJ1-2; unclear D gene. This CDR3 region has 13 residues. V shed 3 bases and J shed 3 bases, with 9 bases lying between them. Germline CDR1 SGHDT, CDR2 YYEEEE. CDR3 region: CASSSGLYYGYTF. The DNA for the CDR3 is TGTGCCAGCAGCTCCGGACTGTACTATGGCTACACCTTC. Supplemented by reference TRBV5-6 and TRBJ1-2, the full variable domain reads DAGVTQSPTHLIKTRGQQVTLRCSPKSGHDTVSWYQQALGQGPQFIFQYYEEEERQRGNFPDRFSGHQFPNYSSELNVNALLLGDSALYLCASSSGLYYGYTFGSGTRLTVV.

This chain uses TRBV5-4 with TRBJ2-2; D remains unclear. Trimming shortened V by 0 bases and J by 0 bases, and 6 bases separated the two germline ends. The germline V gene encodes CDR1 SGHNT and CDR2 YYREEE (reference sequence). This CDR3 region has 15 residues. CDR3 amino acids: CASSLGGSNTGELFF. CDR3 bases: TGTGCCAGCAGCTTGGGCGGTTCGAACACCGGGGAGCTGTTTTTT. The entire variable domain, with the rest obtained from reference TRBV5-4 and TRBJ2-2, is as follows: ETGVTQSPTHLIKTRGQQVTLRCSSQSGHNTVSWYQQALGQGPQFIFQYYREEENGRGNFPPRFSGLQFPNYSSELNVNALELDDSALYLCASSLGGSNTGELFFGEGSRLTVL.

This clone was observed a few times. The DNA for the CDR3 is TGTGCCAGCAGCCCTAGCGGGACAAACAATGAGCAGTTCTTC. It is translated as CASSPSGTNNEQFF. This chain links TRBV9 with TRBJ2-1; TRBD2 matches at 9 bases. This CDR3 spans 14 amino acids. Germline CDR1 and CDR2: SGDLS and YYNGEE. Losses at the gene ends were 4 bases for V and 5 bases for J; bases not matched to a gene: 4.

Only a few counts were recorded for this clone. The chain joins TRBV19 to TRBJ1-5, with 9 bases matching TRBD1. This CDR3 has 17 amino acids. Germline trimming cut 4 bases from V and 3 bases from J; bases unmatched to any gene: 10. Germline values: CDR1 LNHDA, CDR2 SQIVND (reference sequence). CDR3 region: CASSTLWTGEFNQPQHF. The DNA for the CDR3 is TGTGCCAGTAGTACTCTTTGGACAGGGGAATTCAATCAGCCCCAGCATTTT.

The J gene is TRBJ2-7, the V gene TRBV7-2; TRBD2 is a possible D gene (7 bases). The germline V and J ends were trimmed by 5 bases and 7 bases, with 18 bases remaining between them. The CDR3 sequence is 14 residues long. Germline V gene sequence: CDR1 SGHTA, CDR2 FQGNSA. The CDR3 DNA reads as TGTGCCAGCAGCCTGACTAGCCCTCAGGGGGAGCAGTACTTC. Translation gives CASSLTSPQGEQYF.

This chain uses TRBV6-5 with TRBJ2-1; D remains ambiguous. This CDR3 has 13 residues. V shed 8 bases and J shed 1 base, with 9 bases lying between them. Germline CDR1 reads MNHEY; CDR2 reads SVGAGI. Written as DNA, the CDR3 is TGTGCCAGCTGTGCTAGGTCCTACAATGAGCAGTTCTTC. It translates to CASCARSYNEQFF.

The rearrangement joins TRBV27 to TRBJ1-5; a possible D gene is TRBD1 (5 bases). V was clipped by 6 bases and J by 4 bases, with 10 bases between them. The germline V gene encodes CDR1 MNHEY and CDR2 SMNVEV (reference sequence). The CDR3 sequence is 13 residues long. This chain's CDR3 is CASRPGLNQPQHF. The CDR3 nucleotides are TGTGCCAGCAGGCCAGGGTTAAATCAGCCCCAGCATTTT.

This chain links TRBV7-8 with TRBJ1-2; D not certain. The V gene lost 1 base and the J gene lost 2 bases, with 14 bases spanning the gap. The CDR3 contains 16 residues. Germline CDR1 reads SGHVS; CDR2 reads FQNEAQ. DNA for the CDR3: TGTGCCAGCAGCTTAGGCAGTAACAGCCCCAACTATGGCTACACCTTC. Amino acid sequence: CASSLGSNSPNYGYTF.

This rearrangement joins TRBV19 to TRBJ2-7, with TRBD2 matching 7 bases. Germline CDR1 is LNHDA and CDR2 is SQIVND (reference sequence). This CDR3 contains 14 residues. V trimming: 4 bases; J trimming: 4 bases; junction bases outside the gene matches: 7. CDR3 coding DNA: TGTGCCAGTAGTACTGGGGACTACTTGTACGAGCAGTACTTC. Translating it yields CASSTGDYLYEQYF.

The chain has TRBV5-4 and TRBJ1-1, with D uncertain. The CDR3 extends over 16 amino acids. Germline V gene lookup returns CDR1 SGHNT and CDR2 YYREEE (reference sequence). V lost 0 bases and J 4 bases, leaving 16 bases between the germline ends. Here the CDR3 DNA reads TGTGCCAGCAGCTTGGATTCGCGAGGGCTGGTCACTGAAGCTTTCTTT. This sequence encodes CASSLDSRGLVTEAFF.

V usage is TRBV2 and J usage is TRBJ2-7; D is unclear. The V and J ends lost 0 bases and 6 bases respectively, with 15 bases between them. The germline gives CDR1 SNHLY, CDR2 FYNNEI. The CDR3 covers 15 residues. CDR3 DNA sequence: TGTGCCAGCAGTGAAGCGAAGACTGTTTGGTTCGAGCAGTACTTC. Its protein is CASSEAKTVWFEQYF.

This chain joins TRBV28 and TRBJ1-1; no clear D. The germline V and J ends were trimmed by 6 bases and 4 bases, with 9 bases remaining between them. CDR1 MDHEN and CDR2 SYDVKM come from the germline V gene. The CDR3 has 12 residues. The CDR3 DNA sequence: TGTGCCAGCAGCCCACAGCCCACTGAAGCTTTCTTT. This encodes CASSPQPTEAFF.

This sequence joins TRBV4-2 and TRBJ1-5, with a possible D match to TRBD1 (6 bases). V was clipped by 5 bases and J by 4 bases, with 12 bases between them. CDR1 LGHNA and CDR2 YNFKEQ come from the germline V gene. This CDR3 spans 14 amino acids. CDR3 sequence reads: CASSEGVGNQPQHF. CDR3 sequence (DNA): TGTGCCAGCAGCGAGGGGGTGGGAAATCAGCCCCAGCATTTT.

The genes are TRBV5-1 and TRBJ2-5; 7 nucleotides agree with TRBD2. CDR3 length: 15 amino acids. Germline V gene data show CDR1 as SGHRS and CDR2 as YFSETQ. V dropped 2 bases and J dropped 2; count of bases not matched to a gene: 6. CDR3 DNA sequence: TGCGCCAGCAGCTTAGCGGGGCTAAAACAAGAGACCCAGTACTTC. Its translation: CASSLAGLKQETQYF.

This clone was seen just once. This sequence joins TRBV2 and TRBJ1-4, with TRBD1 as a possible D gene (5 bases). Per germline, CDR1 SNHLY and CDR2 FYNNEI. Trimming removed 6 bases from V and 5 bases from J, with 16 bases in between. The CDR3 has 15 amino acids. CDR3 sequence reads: CASRQTGALNEKLFF. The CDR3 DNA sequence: TGTGCCAGCAGGCAAACAGGCGCCCTCAATGAAAAACTGTTTTTT.

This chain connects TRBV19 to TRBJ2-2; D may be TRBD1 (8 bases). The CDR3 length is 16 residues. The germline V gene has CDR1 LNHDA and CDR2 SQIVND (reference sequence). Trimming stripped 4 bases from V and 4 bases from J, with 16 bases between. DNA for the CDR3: TGTGCCAGTAGTACCAACAGGGGGAGGGGCACCGGGGAGCTGTTTTTT. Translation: CASSTNRGRGTGELFF.

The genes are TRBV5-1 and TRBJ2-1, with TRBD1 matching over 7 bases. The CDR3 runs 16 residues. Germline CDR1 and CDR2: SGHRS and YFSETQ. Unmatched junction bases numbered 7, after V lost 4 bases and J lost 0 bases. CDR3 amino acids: CASSPDREGSYNEQFF. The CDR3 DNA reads TGCGCCAGCAGCCCCGACAGGGAAGGCTCCTACAATGAGCAGTTCTTC.

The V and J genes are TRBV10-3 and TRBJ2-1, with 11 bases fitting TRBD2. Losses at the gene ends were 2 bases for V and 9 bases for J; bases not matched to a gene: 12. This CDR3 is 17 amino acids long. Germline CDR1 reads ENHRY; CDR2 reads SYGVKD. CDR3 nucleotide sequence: TGTGCCATCAGTGAGCTACGGTTAGCGGGAGGGCGAGGTGAGCAGTTCTTC. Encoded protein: CAISELRLAGGRGEQFF.

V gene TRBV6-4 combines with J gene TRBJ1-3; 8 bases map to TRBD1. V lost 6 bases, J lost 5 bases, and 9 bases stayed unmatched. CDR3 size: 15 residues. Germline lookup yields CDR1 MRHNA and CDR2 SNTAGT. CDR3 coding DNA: TGTGCCAGCAGCCCACTATGGACAGGGAGAAACACCATATATTTT. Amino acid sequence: CASSPLWTGRNTIYF.

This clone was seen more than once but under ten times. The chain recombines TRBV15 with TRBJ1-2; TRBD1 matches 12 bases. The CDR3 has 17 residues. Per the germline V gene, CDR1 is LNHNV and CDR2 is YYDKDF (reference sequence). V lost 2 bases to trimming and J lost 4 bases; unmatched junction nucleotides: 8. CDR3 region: CATSRPGQGAFFYGYTF. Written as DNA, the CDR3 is TGTGCCACCAGCAGACCGGGACAGGGGGCCTTCTTCTATGGCTACACCTTC. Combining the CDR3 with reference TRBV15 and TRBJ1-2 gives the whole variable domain DAMVIQNPRYQVTQFGKPVTLSCSQTLNHNVMYWYQQKSSQAPKLLFHYYDKDFNNEADTPDNFQSRRPNTSFCFLDIRSPGLGDTAMYLCATSRPGQGAFFYGYTFGSGTRLTVV.

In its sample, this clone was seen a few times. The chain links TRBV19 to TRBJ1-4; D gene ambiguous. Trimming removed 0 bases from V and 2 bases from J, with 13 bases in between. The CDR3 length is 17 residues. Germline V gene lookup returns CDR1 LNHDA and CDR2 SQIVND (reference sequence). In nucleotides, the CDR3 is TGTGCCAGTAGTATAGAAACGGGAAGGGCGACTAATGAAAAACTGTTTTTT. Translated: CASSIETGRATNEKLFF.

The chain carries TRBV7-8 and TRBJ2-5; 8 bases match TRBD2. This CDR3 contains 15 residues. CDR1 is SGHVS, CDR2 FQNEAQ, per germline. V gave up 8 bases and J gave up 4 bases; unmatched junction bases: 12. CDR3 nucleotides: TGTGCCAGCTGCCCCCAAGCGGGAGTAATAGAGACCCAGTACTTC. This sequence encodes CASCPQAGVIETQYF.

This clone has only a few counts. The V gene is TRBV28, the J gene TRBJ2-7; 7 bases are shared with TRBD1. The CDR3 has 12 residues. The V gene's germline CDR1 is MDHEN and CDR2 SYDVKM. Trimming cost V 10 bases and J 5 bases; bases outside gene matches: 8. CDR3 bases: TGTGCCACTACGACAGGGTCGAACGAGCAGTACTTC. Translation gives CATTTGSNEQYF.

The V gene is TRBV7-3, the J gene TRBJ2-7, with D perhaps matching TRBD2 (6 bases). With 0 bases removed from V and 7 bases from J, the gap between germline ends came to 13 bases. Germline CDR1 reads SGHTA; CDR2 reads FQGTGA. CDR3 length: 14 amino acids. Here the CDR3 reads CASSLTPLGGEQYF. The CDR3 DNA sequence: TGTGCCAGCAGCTTAACGCCTCTTGGAGGGGAGCAGTACTTC.

The CDR3 spells CAINREGPHQPQHF. CDR3 in DNA: TGTGCCATCAACAGAGAGGGTCCCCATCAGCCCCAGCATTTT. The chain couples TRBV10-3 to TRBJ1-5; D is unclear. This CDR3 is 14 amino acids long. V was trimmed by 7 bases and J by 5 bases, leaving 15 bases between them. Germline V gene sequence: CDR1 ENHRY, CDR2 SYGVKD.